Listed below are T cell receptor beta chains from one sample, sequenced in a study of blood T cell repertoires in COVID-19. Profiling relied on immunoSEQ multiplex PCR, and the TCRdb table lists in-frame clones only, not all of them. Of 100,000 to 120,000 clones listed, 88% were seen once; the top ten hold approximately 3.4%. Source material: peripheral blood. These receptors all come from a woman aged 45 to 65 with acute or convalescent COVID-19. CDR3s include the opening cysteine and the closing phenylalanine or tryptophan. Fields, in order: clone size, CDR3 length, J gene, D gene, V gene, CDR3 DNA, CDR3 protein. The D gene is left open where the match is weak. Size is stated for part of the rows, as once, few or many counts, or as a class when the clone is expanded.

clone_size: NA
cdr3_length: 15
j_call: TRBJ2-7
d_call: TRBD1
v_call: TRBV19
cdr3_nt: TGTGCCAGTACCTTCGGACAGGGGGCCTCCTACGAGCAGTACTTC
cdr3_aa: CASTFGQGASYEQYF

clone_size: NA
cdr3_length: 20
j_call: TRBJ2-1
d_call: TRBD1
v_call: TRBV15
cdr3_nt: TGTGCCACCAGCAGAGATGGGTTGCGGGGCGGGACAGGGGGCTACAATGAGCAGTTCTTC
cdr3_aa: CATSRDGLRGGTGGYNEQFF

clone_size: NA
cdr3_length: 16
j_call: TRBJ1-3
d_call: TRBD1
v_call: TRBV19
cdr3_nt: TGTGCCAGTGCCCACCTAACAGGGGGCGCAGGAAACACCATATATTTT
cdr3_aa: CASAHLTGGAGNTIYF

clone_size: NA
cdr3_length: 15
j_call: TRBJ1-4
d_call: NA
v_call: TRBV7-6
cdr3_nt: TGTGCCAGCAGCCAGACGGGAAATCAAAATGAAAAACTGTTTTTT
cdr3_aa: CASSQTGNQNEKLFF

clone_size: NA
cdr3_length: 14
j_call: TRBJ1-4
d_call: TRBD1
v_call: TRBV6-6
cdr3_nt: TGTGCCAGCAGGCCCCGGACAGGGGTTGAAAAACTGTTTTTT
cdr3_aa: CASRPRTGVEKLFF

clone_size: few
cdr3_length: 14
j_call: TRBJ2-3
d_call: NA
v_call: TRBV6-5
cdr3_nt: TGTGCCAGCAGTAGCGGAGCTAGCACAGATACGCAGTATTTT
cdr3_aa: CASSSGASTDTQYF

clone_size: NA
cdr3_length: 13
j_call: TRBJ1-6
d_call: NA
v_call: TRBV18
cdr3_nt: TGTGCCAGCTCACCAGACAGTAGTTCACCCCTCCACTTT
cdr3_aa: CASSPDSSSPLHF

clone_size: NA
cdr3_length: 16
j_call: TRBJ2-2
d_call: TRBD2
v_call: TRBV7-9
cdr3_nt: TGTGCCAACCACCCGGCCGGACTAGCGGGCACCGGGGAGCTGTTTTTT
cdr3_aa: CANHPAGLAGTGELFF

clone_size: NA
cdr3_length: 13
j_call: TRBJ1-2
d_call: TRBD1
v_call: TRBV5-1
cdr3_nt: TGCGCCAGCAGCCCCGGGACAGGGGTCGGCTACACCTTC
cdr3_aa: CASSPGTGVGYTF

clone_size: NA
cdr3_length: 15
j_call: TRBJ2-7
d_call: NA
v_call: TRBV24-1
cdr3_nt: TGTGCCACCAGTGATTTCGACAGCCCGGCCGGAGAGCAGTACTTC
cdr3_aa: CATSDFDSPAGEQYF

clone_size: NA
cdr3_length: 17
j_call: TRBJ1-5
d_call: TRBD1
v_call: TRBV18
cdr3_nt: TGTGCCAGCTCACTCGGGACAGGGGGCCTTAGCAATCAGCCCCAGCATTTT
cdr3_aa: CASSLGTGGLSNQPQHF

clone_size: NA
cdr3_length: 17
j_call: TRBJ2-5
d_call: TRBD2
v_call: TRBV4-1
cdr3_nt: TGCGCCAGCAGCCAGATGAATAGCGGGAGGGCACGAGAGACCCAGTACTTC
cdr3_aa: CASSQMNSGRARETQYF

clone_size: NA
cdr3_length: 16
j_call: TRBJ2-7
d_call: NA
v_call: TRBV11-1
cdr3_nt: TGTGCCAGCAGCCCCCCAGGGGTAGCAACTCGCTACGAGCAGTACTTC
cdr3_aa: CASSPPGVATRYEQYF

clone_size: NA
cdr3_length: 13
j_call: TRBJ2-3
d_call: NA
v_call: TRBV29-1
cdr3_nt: TGCAGCGCCGACAGTTTTAGGACAGATACGCAGTATTTT
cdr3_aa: CSADSFRTDTQYF

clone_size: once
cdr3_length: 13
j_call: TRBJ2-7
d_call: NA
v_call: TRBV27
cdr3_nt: TGTGCCAGCACCCCGGCCGGGGCCTACGAGCAGTACTTC
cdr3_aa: CASTPAGAYEQYF

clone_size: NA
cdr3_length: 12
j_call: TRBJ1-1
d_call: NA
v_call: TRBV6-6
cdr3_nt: TGTGCCAGCAGTTATACGGGGGCTGAAGCTTTCTTT
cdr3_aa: CASSYTGAEAFF

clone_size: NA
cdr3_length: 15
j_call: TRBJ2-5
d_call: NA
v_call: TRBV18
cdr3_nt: TGTGCCAGCTCATCTACCGGGGTCGCACAAGAGACCCAGTACTTC
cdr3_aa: CASSSTGVAQETQYF

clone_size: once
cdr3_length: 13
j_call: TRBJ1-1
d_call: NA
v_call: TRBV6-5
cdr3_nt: TGTGCCAGCAGCCCGACAAGGAACACTGAAGCTTTCTTT
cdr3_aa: CASSPTRNTEAFF

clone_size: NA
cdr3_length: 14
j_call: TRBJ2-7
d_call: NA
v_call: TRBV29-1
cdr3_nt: TGCAGCGTTGAATTGATAGGGAGCTCCTACGAGCAGTACTTC
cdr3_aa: CSVELIGSSYEQYF

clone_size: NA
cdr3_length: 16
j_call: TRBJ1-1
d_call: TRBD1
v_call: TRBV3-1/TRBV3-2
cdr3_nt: TGTGCCAGCAGCCCAGCCGGACAGGTTTCAAACACTGAAGCTTTCTTT
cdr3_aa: CASSPAGQVSNTEAFF